This TCR beta chain came from a study of CD8+ T cells in alopecia areata. General study results and limits: TCR sharing was clearer in mice than between patients, perhaps partly owing to patient HLA diversity. Normal scalp had lower clonality than lesional scalp, with alopecia totalis/universalis lesions showing this most strongly. Baseline CD8+ expansion's link to response remains uncertain, as there was one nonresponder.

Sequencing templates came from extracted RNA that was reverse transcribed into cDNA. Profiling relied on immunoSEQ multiplex PCR, and the TCRdb table lists in-frame clones only, not all of them. The sample holds 200,000 to 250,000 clones; more than 45% are singletons and the top ten take 1.6%. The treatment here: oral pan-JAK inhibitor, 5-10 mg twice daily. PBMCs provided sorted CD4+ and CD8+ T cells. With 5 bases clipped from V and 8 bases from J, the junction kept 16 bases outside the gene matches. Germline assignment: CDR1 LGHNA and CDR2 YSLEER. This CDR3 spans 16 amino acids. A word on this clone: Its specificity is unknown.

The chain joins TRBV4-3 to TRBJ2-3, with 7 bases identical to TRBD2. This specimen was CD4+ T cells sorted from blood, taken at week 4, from a patient treated with tofacitinib. The TCR comes from a human donor with alopecia areata. CDR3 nucleotide sequence: TGCGCCAGCAGCTTAACGACGGGACTACACACGGGTACGCAGTATTTT. Translated, it gives CASSLTTGLHTGTQYF.